This T cell receptor (beta chain) stems from a study of shared clonotypes between healthy human individuals. Study-wide results and limits: The sharing of 4% to 5.5% of naive CD4 clonotypes was seen across a few donors. Generally, naive subsets (rather than memory subsets) showed larger estimated richness.

Germline loops: CDR1 MNHEY, CDR2 SMNVEV (reference sequence). The CDR3 has 17 amino acids. Germline trimming cut 2 bases from V and 7 bases from J; bases unmatched to any gene: 12. Clones were read by immunoSEQ multiplex PCR, and TCRdb kept only the in-frame ones, dropping some. Here the sample spans a few million clones, nearly 97% being singletons. To note about this clone: Its antigen is unknown.

V usage is TRBV27 and J usage is TRBJ2-7; TRBD1 matches 12 bases. The clonotype originates from a man in his late teens or twenties in good health. Sequenced: naive CD4+ T cells sorted from blood. The subset was: CD45RA+ positively selected. The DNA of the CDR3 is TGTGCCAGCAGTTTACCCTCCCCGGGACAGGGGGCGGGTGAGCAGTACTTC. It specifies CASSLPSPGQGAGEQYF.